This record looks at one T cell receptor (beta chain) sequence and its context. Using immunoSEQ multiplex PCR, the repertoire was profiled, and TCRdb retains in-frame clones only, with some absent. The sample yields 220,000 or so clones, roughly four fifths seen once. This sample was included in a study of blood T cell repertoires in COVID-19. Germline V gene lookup returns CDR1 MNHEY and CDR2 SVGAGI. The CDR3 consists of 13 residues. V was clipped by 7 bases and J by 9 bases, with 18 bases between them. This chain links TRBV6-5 with TRBJ2-5; weak D call: TRBD2 (6 bases). Material: peripheral blood. This TCR was recovered from a woman of 80 years or more with COVID-19, enrolled during active disease. CDR3 nucleotides: TGTGCCAGCACCCTGCCGGGAGTGGGAGCCCAGTACTTC. Translating it yields CASTLPGVGAQYF.